This T cell receptor beta chain was found in a study of spatial heterogeneity in lung cancer. Germline CDR1 and CDR2: SGHRS and YFSETQ. V gave up 3 bases and J gave up 0 bases, with 6 bases separating them. There are 14 residues in the CDR3. From the 5' RACE reads, TCRdb called clonotypes with MiXCR, one entry per CDR3 protein. The sample includes around 66,000 distinct CDR3 sequences, roughly 6.6% of them seen just once. Time point indicated: sample taken at primary tumor resection. Whole RNA, which was extracted from tumor, nontumor lung tissue or frozen PBMC, was sequenced without any cell sorting.

J is TRBJ1-4 and V is TRBV5-1, with D possibly being TRBD1 (6 bases). The sample here was PBMCs, taken at surgery. This receptor was identified in a female donor with early-stage non-small cell lung cancer. CDR3 DNA: TGCGCCAGCAGCTGGACAGCAACTAATGAAAAACTGTTTTTT. This gives the protein CASSWTATNEKLFF.